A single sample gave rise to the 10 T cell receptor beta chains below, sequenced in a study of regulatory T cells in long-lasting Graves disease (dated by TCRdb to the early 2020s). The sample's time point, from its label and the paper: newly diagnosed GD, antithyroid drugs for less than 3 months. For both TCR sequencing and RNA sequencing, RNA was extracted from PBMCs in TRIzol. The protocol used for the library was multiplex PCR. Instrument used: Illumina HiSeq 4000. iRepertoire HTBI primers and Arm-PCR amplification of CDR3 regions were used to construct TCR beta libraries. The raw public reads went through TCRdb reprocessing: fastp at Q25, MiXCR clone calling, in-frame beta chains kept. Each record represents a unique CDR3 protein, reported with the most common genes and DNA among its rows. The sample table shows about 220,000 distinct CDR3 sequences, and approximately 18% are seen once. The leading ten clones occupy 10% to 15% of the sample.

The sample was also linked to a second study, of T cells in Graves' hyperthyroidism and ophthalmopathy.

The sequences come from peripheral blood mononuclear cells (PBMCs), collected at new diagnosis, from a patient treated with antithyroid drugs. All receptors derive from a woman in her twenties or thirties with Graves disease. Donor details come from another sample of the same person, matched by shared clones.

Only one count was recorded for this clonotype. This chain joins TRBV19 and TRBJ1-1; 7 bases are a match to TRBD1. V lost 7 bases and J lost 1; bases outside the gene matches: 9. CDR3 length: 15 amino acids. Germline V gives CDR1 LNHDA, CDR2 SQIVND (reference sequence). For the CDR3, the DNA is TGTGCCAGTAAGGGTGGCGGGACAGCGAACACTGAAGCTTTCTTT. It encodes CASKGGGTANTEAFF.

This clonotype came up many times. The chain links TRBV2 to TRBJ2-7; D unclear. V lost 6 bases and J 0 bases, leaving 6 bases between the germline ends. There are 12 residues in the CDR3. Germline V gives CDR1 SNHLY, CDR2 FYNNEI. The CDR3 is CASRASSYEQYF. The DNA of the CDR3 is TGTGCCAGCAGGGCTAGCTCCTACGAGCAGTACTTC.

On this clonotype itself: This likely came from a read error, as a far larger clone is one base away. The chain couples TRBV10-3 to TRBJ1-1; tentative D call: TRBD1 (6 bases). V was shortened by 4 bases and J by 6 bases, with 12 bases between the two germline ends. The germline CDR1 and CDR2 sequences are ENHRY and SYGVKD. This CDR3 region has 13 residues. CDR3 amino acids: CAISVGQRAEAFF. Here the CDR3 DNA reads TGTGCCATCAGTGTAGGACAGCGGGCTGAAGCTTTCTTT.

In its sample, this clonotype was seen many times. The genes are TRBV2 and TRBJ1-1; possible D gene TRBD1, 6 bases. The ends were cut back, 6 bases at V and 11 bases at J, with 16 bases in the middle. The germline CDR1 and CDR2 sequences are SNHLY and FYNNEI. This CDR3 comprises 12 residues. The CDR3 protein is CASRGDGTWAFF. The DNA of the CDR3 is TGTGCCAGCAGGGGGGACGGGACATGGGCTTTCTTT.

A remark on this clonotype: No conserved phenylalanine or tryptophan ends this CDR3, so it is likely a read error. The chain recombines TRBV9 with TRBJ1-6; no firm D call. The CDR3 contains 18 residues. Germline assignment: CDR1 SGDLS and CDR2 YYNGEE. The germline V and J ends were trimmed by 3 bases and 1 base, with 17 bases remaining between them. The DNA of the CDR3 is TGTGCCAGCAGCGCACCCTGGAAGGGTGAATCCTATAATTCACCCCTCCACCTT. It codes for CASSAPWKGESYNSPLHL.

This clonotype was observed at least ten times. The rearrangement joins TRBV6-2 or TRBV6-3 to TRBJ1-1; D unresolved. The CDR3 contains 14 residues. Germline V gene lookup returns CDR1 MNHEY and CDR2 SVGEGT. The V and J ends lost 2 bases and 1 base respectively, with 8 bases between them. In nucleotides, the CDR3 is TGTGCCAGCAGTTACCGGGGTTGGAACACTGAAGCTTTCTTT. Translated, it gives CASSYRGWNTEAFF.

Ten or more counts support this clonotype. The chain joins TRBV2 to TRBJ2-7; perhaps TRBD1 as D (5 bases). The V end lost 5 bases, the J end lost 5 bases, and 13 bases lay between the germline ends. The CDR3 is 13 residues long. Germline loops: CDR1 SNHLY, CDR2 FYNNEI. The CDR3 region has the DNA TGTGCCAGCAGTAAGGGGCGGCTCCACGAGCAGTACTTC. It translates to CASSKGRLHEQYF.

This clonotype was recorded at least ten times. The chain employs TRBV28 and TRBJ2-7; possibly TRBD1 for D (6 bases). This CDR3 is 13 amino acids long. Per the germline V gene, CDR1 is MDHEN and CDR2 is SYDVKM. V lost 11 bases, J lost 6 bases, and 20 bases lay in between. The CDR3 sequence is CAVGAAVVGEQYF. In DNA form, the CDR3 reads TGTGCCGTGGGGGCAGCCGTCGTGGGCGAGCAGTACTTC.

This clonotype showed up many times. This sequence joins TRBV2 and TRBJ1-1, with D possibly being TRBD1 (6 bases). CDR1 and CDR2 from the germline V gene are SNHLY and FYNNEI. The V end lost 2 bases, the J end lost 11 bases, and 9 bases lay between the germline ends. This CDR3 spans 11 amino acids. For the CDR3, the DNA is TGTGCCAGCAGTGAACACAGGGATGCTTTCTTT. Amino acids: CASSEHRDAFF.

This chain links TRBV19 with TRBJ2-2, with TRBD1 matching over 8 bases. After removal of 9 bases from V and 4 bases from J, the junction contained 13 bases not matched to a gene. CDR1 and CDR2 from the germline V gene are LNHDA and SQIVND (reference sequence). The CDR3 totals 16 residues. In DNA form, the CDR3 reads TGTGCCAGCCAGGGGGCCATCGACAGAGTCACCGGGGAGCTGTTTTTT. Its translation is CASQGAIDRVTGELFF.